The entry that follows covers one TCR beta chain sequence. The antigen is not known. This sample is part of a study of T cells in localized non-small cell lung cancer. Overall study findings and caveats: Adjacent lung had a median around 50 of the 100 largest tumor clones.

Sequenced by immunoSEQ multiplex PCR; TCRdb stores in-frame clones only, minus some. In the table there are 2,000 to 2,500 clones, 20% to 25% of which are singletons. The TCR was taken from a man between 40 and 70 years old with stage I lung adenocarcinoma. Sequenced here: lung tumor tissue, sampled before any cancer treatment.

In nucleotides, the CDR3 is TGTGCCAGTAGTATAAACGGTGGCTACACCTTC. Translating gives CASSINGGYTF. The chain is built from TRBV19 and TRBJ1-2; D not certain. The CDR3 loop spans 11 amino acids. V lost 2 bases and J lost 7, with 5 bases in between. CDR1 is LNHDA and CDR2 is SQIVND in the germline V gene (reference sequence).